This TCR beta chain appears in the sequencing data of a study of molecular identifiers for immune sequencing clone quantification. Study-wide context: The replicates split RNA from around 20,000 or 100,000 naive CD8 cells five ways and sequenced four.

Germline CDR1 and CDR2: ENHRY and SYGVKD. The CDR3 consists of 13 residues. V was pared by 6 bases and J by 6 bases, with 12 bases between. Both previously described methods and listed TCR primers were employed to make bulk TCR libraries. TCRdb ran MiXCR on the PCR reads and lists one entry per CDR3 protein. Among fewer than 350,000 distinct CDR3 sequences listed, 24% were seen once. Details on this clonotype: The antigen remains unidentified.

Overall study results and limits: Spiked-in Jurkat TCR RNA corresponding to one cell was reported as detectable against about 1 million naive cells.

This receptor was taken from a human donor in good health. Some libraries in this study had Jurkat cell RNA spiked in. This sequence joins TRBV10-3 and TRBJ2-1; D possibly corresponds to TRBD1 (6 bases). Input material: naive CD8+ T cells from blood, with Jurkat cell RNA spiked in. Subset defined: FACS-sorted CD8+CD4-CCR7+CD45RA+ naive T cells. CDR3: CAIRDGTSNEQFF. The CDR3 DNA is TGTGCCATCAGGGACGGGACAAGCAATGAGCAGTTCTTC.